Below are 13 T cell receptor beta chains sequenced from a single sample in a study of T cell changes during pregnancy in multiple sclerosis. Only in-frame clones appear in the TCRdb table, and some are missing; sequencing was by immunoSEQ multiplex PCR. The repertoire has approximately 83,000 clones, about 94% of them found once; the top ten carry roughly 2.4%. The sequencing here drew on peripheral blood, taken in the third trimester of pregnancy. The receptors were gathered from a female donor with multiple sclerosis, enrolled in a pregnancy study.

The chain carries TRBV30 and TRBJ2-7; 8 bases map to TRBD1. The length of the CDR3 is 15 residues. V shed 2 bases, J shed 2 bases, and the junction held 8 bases outside the gene matches. The germline gives CDR1 GTSNPN, CDR2 SVGIG (reference sequence). CDR3 nucleotides: TGTGCCTGGAGTATCACCGGACAGGGAACCTACGAGCAGTACTTC. It is translated as CAWSITGQGTYEQYF.

The V gene is TRBV5-1, the J gene TRBJ1-2, with TRBD1 identical over 8 bases. Germline assignment: CDR1 SGHRS and CDR2 YFSETQ. The length of the CDR3 is 15 residues. V was pared by 4 bases and J by 0 bases, with 5 bases of the junction left unmatched. CDR3 nucleotides: TGCGCCAGCAGCCCGCAGGGGGCCGCTAACTATGGCTACACCTTC. Its translation: CASSPQGAANYGYTF. The whole variable domain, filled in from reference TRBV5-1 and TRBJ1-2, reads KAGVTQTPRYLIKTRGQQVTLSCSPISGHRSVSWYQQTPGQGLQFLFEYFSETQRNKGNFPGRFSGRQFSNSRSEMNVSTLELGDSALYLCASSPQGAANYGYTFGSGTRLTVV.

The rearrangement links TRBV6-1 to TRBJ1-5, with TRBD1 matching over 9 bases. CDR1 and CDR2 (germline): MNHNS, SASEGT. This CDR3 has 15 residues. V was pared by 7 bases and J by 1 base, with 5 bases of the junction left unmatched. The CDR3 here is CASIWDRASNQPQHF. The CDR3 bases are TGTGCCAGCATCTGGGACAGGGCAAGCAATCAGCCCCAGCATTTT.

The chain combines TRBV19 with TRBJ2-7; 7 bases fit TRBD2. Germline V gene lookup returns CDR1 LNHDA and CDR2 SQIVND (reference sequence). This CDR3 has 12 residues. V trimming: 6 bases; J trimming: 3 bases; junction bases outside the gene matches: 2. In nucleotides, the CDR3 is TGTGCCAGTAGGGCTAGCGGCTACGAGCAGTACTTC. Protein sequence: CASRASGYEQYF.

This sequence joins TRBV2 and TRBJ2-3; 7 bases map to TRBD1. Per germline, CDR1 SNHLY and CDR2 FYNNEI. The CDR3 is made up of 17 amino acids. Trimming at V came to 2 bases and at J to 2 bases, leaving 10 bases not matched to a gene. This CDR3 reads CASSESRDSLYTDTQYF. CDR3 in DNA: TGTGCCAGCAGTGAATCCCGGGACAGCCTATACACAGATACGCAGTATTTT.

This sequence joins TRBV28 and TRBJ2-7, with D perhaps TRBD1 (6 bases). CDR1 and CDR2 from the germline V gene are MDHEN and SYDVKM. Trimming cost V 4 bases and J 8 bases, with 24 bases left between them. This CDR3 contains 16 residues. The CDR3 here is CASSYADGTQLGKQYF. CDR3 DNA: TGTGCCAGCAGTTACGCCGACGGGACACAGCTGGGGAAGCAGTACTTC. Complete variable domain (other parts from reference TRBV28 and TRBJ2-7): DVKVTQSSRYLVKRTGEKVFLECVQDMDHENMFWYRQDPGLGLRLIYFSYDVKMKEKGDIPEGYSVSREKKERFSLILESASTNQTSMYLCASSYADGTQLGKQYFGPGTRLTVT.

The V and J genes are TRBV5-8 and TRBJ1-4; tentatively, D is TRBD1 (6 bases). The CDR3 has 16 amino acids. Germline-derived CDR1 and CDR2 are SGHTS and YDEGEE. The V end was cut by 0 bases, the J end by 9 bases, with 18 bases between. CDR3 sequence reads: CASSLEISGQGQKLFF. CDR3 nucleotide sequence: TGTGCCAGCAGCTTGGAGATTTCAGGGCAGGGGCAAAAACTGTTTTTT.

The chain links TRBV6-5 to TRBJ2-7; 8 bases line up with TRBD2. V dropped 4 bases and J dropped 3; count of bases not matched to a gene: 8. The CDR3 totals 15 residues. Germline V CDR1 and CDR2: MNHEY, SVGAGI. In nucleotides, the CDR3 is TGTGCCAGCAGTTCCCTTAGCGGGGACCTCTACGAGCAGTACTTC. This sequence encodes CASSSLSGDLYEQYF.

The gene calls are TRBV11-3 and TRBJ2-2; tentative D call: TRBD1 (6 bases). CDR1 is SGHNT and CDR2 is YENEEA in the germline V gene. This CDR3 spans 14 amino acids. Between the trimmed V and J ends, which lost 1 base and 5 bases, there was a span of 8 bases. The CDR3 DNA is TGTGCCAGCAGCTTAGGGGGGCAGACCGGGGAGCTGTTTTTT. Amino acids: CASSLGGQTGELFF.

This sequence joins TRBV10-2 and TRBJ2-3; D is undetermined. V lost 6 bases, J lost 1 base, and 17 bases lay in between. The CDR3 has 16 amino acids. CDR1 is WSHSY, CDR2 SAAADI, per germline. The CDR3, as DNA: TGCGCCAGCAGACCCCCCCCAGCCCGGGGCACAGATACGCAGTATTTT. Translated: CASRPPPARGTDTQYF.

V is TRBV16 and J is TRBJ2-7; weak D call: TRBD1 (6 bases). From germline, CDR1 is KGHSY and CDR2 FQNENV. The CDR3 has 15 amino acids. V gave up 5 bases and J gave up 3 bases, with 17 bases separating them. CDR3 DNA: TGTGCCAGCAGCGCCCCCCCCCAGGGGATCTACGAGCAGTACTTC. Amino acid sequence: CASSAPPQGIYEQYF.

This clone was picked up one time. The gene calls are TRBV9 and TRBJ1-3, with 7 positions matching TRBD1. Germline V gives CDR1 SGDLS, CDR2 YYNGEE. V shed 3 bases and J 0 bases; nucleotides not matched to a gene: 9. This CDR3 spans 17 amino acids. The CDR3 nucleotides read TGTGCCAGCAGCGGAAGACAGGGCCCACTCTCTGGAAACACCATATATTTT. Protein: CASSGRQGPLSGNTIYF.

This sequence joins TRBV28 and TRBJ2-7; perhaps TRBD2 as D (5 bases). Germline V gives CDR1 MDHEN, CDR2 SYDVKM. V shed 10 bases and J shed 5 bases, with 18 bases lying between them. The CDR3 is 13 amino acids. In nucleotides, the CDR3 is TGTGCCACCAAGGCGACTACCACTCACGAGCAGTACTTC. Translation: CATKATTTHEQYF.